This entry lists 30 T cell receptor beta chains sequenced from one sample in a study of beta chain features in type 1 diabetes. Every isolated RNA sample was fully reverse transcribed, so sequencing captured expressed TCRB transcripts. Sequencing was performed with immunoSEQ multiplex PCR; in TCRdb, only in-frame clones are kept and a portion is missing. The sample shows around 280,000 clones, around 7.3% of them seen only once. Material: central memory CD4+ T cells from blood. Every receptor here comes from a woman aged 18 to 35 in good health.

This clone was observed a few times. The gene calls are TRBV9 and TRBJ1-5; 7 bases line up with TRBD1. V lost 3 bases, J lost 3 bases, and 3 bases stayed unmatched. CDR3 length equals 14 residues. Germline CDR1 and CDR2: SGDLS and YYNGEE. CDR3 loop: CASSERGLNQPQHF. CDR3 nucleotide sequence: TGTGCCAGCAGCGAGAGGGGGCTCAATCAGCCCCAGCATTTT.

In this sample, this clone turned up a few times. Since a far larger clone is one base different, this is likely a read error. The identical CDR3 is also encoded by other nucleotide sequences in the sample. The CDR3 sequence: CASSSDNQPQHF. CDR3 nucleotide sequence: TGTGCCAGCAGCTCCGATAATCAGCCCCAGCATTTT. V gene TRBV7-2 combines with J gene TRBJ1-5; D is uncertain. Germline loops: CDR1 SGHTA, CDR2 FQGNSA. The CDR3 has 12 amino acids. Trimming stripped 4 bases from V and 4 bases from J, with 5 bases between. Complete variable domain (other parts from reference TRBV7-2 and TRBJ1-5): GAGVSQSPSNKVTEKGKDVELRCDPISGHTALYWYRQSLGQGLEFLIYFQGNSAPDKSGLPSDRFSAERTGGSVSTLTIQRTQQEDSAVYLCASSSDNQPQHFGDGTRLSIL.

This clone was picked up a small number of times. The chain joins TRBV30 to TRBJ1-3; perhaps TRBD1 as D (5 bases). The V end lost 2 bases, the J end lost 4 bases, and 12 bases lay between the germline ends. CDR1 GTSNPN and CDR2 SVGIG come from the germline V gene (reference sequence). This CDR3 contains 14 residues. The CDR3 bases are TGTGCCTGGAGTAAGGGGCCAGGGGGAAACACCATATATTTT. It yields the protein CAWSKGPGGNTIYF.

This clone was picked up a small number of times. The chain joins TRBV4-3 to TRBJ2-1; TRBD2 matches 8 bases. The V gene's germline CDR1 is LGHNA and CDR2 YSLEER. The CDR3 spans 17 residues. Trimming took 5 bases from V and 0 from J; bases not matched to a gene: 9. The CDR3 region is CASSYRLAQSSYNEQFF. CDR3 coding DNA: TGCGCCAGCAGCTACCGACTAGCGCAGAGCTCCTACAATGAGCAGTTCTTC.

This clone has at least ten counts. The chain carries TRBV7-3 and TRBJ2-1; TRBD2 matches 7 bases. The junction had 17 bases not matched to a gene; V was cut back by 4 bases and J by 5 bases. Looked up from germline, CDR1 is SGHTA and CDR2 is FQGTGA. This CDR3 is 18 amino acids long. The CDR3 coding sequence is TGTGCCAGCAGCTCGCCTCACGGGGGGTCCCCCGGGGACAATGAGCAGTTCTTC. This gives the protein CASSSPHGGSPGDNEQFF.

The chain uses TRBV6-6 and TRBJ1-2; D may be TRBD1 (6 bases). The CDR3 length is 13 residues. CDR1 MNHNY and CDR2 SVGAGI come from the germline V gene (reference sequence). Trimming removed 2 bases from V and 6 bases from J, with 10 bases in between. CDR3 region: CASSYRQGNGYTF. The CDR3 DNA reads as TGTGCCAGCAGTTACCGGCAGGGGAATGGCTACACCTTC.

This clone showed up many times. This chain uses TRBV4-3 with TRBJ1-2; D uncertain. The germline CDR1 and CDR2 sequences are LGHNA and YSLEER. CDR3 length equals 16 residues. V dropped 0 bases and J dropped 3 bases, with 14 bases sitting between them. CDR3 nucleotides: TGCGCCAGCAGCCAAGATCACAACGCCTTTTACTATGGCTACACCTTC. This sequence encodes CASSQDHNAFYYGYTF.

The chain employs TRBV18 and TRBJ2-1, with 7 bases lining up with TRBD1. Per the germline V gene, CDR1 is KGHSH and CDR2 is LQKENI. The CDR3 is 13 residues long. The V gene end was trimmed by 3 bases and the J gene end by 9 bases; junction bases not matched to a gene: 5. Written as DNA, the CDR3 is TGTGCCAGCTCACCGTCGGGACAGAGTGAGCAGTTCTTC. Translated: CASSPSGQSEQFF.

The CDR3 sequence: CASSTDRGEDQPQHF. In DNA form, the CDR3 reads TGTGCCAGTAGTACAGACAGGGGCGAGGATCAGCCCCAGCATTTT. The chain carries TRBV19 and TRBJ1-5; 8 nucleotides match TRBD1. The CDR3 covers 15 residues. V lost 4 bases and J lost 5; bases outside the gene matches: 7. CDR1 and CDR2 from the germline V gene are LNHDA and SQIVND (reference sequence).

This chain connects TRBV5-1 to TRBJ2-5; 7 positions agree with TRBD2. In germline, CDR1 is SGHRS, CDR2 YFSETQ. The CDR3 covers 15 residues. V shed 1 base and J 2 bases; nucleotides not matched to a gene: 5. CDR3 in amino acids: CASSLLISGQETQYF. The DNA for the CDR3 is TGCGCCAGCAGCTTGCTGATTAGCGGGCAAGAGACCCAGTACTTC.

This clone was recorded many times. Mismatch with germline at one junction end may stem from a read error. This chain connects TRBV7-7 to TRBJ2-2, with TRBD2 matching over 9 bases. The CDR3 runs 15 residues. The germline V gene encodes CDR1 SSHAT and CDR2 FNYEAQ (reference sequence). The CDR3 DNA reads TGTGCTAGCAGCCCGACTAGCGGAAACACCGGGGAGCTGTTTTTT. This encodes CASSPTSGNTGELFF. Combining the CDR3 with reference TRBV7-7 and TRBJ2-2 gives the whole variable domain GAGVSQSPRYKVTKRGQDVTLRCDPISSHATLYWYQQALGQGPEFLTYFNYEAQPDKSGLPSDRFSAERPEGSISTLTIQRTEQRDSAMYRCASSPTSGNTGELFFGEGSRLTVL.

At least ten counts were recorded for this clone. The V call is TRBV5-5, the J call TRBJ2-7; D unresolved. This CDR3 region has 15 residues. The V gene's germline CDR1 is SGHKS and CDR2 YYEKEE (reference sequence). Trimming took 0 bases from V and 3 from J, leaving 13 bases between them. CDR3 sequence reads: CASSLGSRADYEQYF. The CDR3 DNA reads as TGTGCCAGCAGCTTGGGAAGCCGGGCCGACTACGAGCAGTACTTC.

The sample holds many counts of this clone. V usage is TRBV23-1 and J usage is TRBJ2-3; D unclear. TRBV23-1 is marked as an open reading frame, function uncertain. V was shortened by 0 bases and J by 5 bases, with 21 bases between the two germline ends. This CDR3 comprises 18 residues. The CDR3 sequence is CASSQSRQNSYTVDTQYF. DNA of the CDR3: TGCGCCAGCAGTCAATCGCGTCAGAACTCTTACACGGTAGATACGCAGTATTTT.

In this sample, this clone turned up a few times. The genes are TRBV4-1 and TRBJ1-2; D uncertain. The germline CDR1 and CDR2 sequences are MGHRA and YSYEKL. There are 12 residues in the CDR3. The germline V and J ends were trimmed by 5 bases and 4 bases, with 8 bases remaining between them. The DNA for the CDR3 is TGCGCCAGCAGCGGGAGTGGCTATGGCTACACCTTC. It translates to CASSGSGYGYTF.

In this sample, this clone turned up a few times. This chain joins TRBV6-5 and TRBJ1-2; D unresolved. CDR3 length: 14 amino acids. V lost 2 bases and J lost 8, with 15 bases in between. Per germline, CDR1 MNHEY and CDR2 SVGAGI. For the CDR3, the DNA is TGTGCCAGCAGTTACCCCGGTCAGGCGCGCGGCTACACCTTC. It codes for CASSYPGQARGYTF.

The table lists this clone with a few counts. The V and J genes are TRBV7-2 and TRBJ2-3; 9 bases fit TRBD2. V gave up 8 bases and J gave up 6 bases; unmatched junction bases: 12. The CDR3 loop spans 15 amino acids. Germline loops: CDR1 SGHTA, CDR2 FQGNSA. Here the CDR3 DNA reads TGTGCCAGCGTCTTGGGCGGGAGGGCCGGCGATACGCAGTATTTT. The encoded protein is CASVLGGRAGDTQYF.

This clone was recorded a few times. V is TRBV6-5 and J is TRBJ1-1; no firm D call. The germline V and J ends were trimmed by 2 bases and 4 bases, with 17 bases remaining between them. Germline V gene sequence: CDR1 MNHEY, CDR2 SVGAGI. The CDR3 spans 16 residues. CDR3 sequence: CASSYPNLSPATEAFF. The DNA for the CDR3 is TGTGCCAGCAGTTACCCGAACCTATCTCCCGCCACTGAAGCTTTCTTT.

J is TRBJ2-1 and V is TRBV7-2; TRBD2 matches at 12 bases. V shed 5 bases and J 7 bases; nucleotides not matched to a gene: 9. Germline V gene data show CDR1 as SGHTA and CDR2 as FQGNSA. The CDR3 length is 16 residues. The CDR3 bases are TGTGCCAGCAGCCAGACGACTAGCGGGAGAGGAAATGAGCAGTTCTTC. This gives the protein CASSQTTSGRGNEQFF. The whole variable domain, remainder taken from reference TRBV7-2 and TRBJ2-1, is GAGVSQSPSNKVTEKGKDVELRCDPISGHTALYWYRQSLGQGLEFLIYFQGNSAPDKSGLPSDRFSAERTGGSVSTLTIQRTQQEDSAVYLCASSQTTSGRGNEQFFGPGTRLTVL.

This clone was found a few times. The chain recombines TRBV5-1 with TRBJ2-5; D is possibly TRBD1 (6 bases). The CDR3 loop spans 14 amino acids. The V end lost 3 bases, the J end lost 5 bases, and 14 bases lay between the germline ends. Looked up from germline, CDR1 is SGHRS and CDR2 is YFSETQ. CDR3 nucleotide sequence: TGCGCCAGCAGCTCTTCAGGGGCCAGGGAGACCCAGTACTTC. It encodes CASSSSGARETQYF.

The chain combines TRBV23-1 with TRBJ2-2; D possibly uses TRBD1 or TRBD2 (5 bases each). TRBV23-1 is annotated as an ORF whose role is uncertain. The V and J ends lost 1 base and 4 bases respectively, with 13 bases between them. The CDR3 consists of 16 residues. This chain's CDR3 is CASSQFESGTTGELFF. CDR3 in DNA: TGCGCCAGCAGTCAATTTGAGTCGGGGACCACCGGGGAGCTGTTTTTT.

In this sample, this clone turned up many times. CDR3 sequence reads: CASRGDATLNQPQHF. The DNA for the CDR3 is TGTGCCAGCAGGGGTGATGCAACACTAAATCAGCCCCAGCATTTT. This chain connects TRBV7-2 to TRBJ1-5; D not certain. The CDR3 extends over 15 amino acids. Germline CDR1 is SGHTA and CDR2 is FQGNSA. V was pared by 6 bases and J by 4 bases, with 16 bases between.

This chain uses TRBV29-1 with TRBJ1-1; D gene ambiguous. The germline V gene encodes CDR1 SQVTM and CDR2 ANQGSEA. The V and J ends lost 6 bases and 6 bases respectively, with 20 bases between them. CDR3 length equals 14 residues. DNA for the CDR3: TGCAGCGTGGCCCACAGTGTACTTGCGGCTGAAGCTTTCTTT. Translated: CSVAHSVLAAEAFF. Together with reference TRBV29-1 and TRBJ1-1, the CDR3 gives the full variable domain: SAVISQKPSRDICQRGTSLTIQCQVDSQVTMMFWYRQQPGQSLTLIATANQGSEATYESGFVIDKFPISRPNLTFSTLTVSNMSPEDSSIYLCSVAHSVLAAEAFFGQGTRLTVV.

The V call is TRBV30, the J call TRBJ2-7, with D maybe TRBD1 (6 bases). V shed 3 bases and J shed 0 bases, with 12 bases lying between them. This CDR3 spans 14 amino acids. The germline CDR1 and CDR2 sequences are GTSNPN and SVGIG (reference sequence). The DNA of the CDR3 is TGTGCCTGGAGGACGTGGGGGCCCTCCTACGAGCAGTACTTC. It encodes CAWRTWGPSYEQYF.

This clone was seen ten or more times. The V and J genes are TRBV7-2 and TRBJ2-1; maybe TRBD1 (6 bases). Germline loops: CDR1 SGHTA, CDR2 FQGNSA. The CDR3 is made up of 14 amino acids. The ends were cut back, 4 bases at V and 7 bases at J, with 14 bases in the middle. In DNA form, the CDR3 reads TGTGCCAGCAGCTCGCCAAACAGGGTAAATGAGCAGTTCTTC. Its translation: CASSSPNRVNEQFF.

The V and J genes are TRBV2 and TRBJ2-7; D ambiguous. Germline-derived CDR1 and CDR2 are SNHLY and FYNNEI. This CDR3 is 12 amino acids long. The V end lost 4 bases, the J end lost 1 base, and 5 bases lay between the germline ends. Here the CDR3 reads CASSGTSYEQYF. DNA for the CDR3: TGTGCCAGCAGTGGCACTTCCTACGAGCAGTACTTC.

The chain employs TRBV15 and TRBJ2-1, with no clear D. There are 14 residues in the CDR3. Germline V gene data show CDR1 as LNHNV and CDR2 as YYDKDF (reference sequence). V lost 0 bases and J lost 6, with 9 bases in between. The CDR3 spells CATSRDLGVNEQFF. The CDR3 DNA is TGTGCCACCAGCAGAGATCTAGGCGTCAATGAGCAGTTCTTC.

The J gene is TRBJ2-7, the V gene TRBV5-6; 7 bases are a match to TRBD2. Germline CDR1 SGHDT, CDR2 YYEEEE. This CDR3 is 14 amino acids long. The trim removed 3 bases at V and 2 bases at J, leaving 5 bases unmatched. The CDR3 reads CASSSERGPYEQYF. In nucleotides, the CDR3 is TGTGCCAGCAGCTCTGAGCGGGGACCCTACGAGCAGTACTTC.

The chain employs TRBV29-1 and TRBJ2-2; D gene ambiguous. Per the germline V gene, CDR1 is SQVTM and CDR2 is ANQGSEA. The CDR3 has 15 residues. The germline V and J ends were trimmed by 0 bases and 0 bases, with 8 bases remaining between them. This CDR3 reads CSVEDPVSNTGELFF. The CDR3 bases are TGCAGCGTTGAAGACCCAGTTTCGAACACCGGGGAGCTGTTTTTT.

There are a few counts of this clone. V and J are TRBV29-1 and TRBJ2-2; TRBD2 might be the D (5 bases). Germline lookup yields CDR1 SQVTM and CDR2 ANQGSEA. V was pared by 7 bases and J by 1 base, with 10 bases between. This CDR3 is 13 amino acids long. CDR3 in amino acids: CSGAVKNTGELFF. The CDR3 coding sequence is TGCAGCGGAGCGGTAAAGAACACCGGGGAGCTGTTTTTT.

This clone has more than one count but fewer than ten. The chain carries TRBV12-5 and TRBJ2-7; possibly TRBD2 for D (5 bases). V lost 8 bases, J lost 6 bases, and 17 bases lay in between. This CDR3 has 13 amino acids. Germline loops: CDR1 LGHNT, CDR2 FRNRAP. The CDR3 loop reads CASCIVSAGEQYF. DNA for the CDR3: TGTGCTAGTTGCATTGTATCCGCGGGCGAGCAGTACTTC.